This passage covers 3 T cell receptor beta chains from one sample sequenced in a study of CD8+ T cells in alopecia areata. Sequencing relied on a cDNA template that was reverse transcribed from extracted RNA. Profiling relied on immunoSEQ multiplex PCR, and the TCRdb table lists in-frame clones only, not all of them. Altogether about 150,000 clones are present, about 60% being singletons, with the ten largest covering about 6%. Sequenced material: CD4+ T cells sorted from blood, taken at week 0. The receptor source for this set is a human donor with alopecia areata.

This clone was seen only a few times. V and J are TRBV29-1 and TRBJ1-1; D call uncertain. CDR1 SQVTM and CDR2 ANQGSEA come from the germline V gene. This CDR3 is built from 12 residues. Trimming pared 7 bases from V and 1 base from J, leaving 10 bases between. This chain's CDR3 is CSAKLGNTEAFF. The CDR3 DNA follows: TGCAGCGCTAAGCTGGGGAACACTGAAGCTTTCTTT. Looking up the rest from reference TRBV29-1 and TRBJ1-1 gives the full variable domain: SAVISQKPSRDICQRGTSLTIQCQVDSQVTMMFWYRQQPGQSLTLIATANQGSEATYESGFVIDKFPISRPNLTFSTLTVSNMSPEDSSIYLCSAKLGNTEAFFGQGTRLTVV.

The chain's CDR3 is CASKDSKGGEAFF. For the CDR3, the DNA is TGTGCCAGCAAGGATTCGAAGGGAGGTGAAGCTTTCTTT. The chain recombines TRBV25-1 with TRBJ1-1; no clear D. Germline assignment: CDR1 MGHDK and CDR2 SYGVNS. Trimming shortened V by 7 bases and J by 7 bases, and 16 bases separated the two germline ends. CDR3 length: 13 residues.

This clone came up a few times. At one of its ends the junction is not consistent with the germline gene, which may arise from a read error. This chain's CDR3 is CASRRAQNTEAFF. CDR3 sequence (DNA): TGTGCTAGCAGGCGAGCACAGAACACTGAAGCTTTCTTT. The chain combines TRBV7-7 with TRBJ1-1; D is uncertain. CDR3 length: 13 residues. CDR1 and CDR2 (germline): SSHAT, FNYEAQ (reference sequence).